This T cell receptor beta chain originates from a study of T cell responses to AZD1222 COVID-19 vaccine. As for the study in general: Second-dose intervals near 4 or 12 weeks were combined.

Germline V gene data show CDR1 as SGHRS and CDR2 as YFSETQ. Trimming left V 0 bases short and J 6 bases short, with 8 bases between. The length of the CDR3 is 13 residues. On this clone itself: As yet, its antigen is unknown.

This table comes from immunoSEQ multiplex PCR, and its TCRdb copy is limited to in-frame clones, with some not included. The table lists about 130,000 clones, 90% to 95% of them singletons. General observations from the study: With dominance at 160-218 and 743-854, vaccine-associated CD4 TCRs spanned spike. Donors were chiefly white British, with a greater number of females, and clonal diversity was perhaps underestimated. The study identified only six AZD1222 recipients as seropositive at baseline.

This TCR was sampled from an adult in good health. The sequencing here drew on peripheral blood, taken on day 0 of AZD1222 vaccination. The chain employs TRBV5-1 and TRBJ2-3; D could derive from TRBD1 or TRBD2 (5 bases each). CDR3 coding DNA: TGCGCCAGCAGCTTGGAGGGGAGCGATACGCAGTATTTT. As protein: CASSLEGSDTQYF.